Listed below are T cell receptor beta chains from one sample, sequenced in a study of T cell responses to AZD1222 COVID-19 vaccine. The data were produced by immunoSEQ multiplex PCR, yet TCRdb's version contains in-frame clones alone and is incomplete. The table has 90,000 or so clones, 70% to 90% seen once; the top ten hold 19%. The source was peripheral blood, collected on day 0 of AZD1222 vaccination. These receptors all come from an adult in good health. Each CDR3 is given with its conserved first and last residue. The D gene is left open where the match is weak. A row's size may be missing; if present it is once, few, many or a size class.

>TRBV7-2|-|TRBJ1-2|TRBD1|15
TGTGCCAGCAGCTTAGCGGGACAGGGGAACTATGGCTACACCTTC
CASSLAGQGNYGYTF
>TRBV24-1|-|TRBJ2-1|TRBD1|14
TGTGCCACCAGTGCAGGGGGCTCCTACAATGAGCAGTTCTTC
CATSAGGSYNEQFF
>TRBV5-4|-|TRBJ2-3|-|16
TGTGCCAGCAGCTTGGTTCTTAGCCAAAGCACAGATACGCAGTATTTT
CASSLVLSQSTDTQYF
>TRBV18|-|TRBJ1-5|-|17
TGTGCCAGCTCTCTCAACGGAGTTCCCGGGGGCAATCAGCCCCAGCATTTT
CASSLNGVPGGNQPQHF
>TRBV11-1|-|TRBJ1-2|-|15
TGTGCCAGCAGCTTAGCGTCCGGCCTTAGCTATGGCTACACCTTC
CASSLASGLSYGYTF
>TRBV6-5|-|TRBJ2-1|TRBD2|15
TGTGCCAGCAGTCGCAGGGAGCGGGGGGTAGGAGAGCAGTTCTTC
CASSRRERGVGEQFF
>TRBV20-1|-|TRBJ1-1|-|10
TGCAGTGCTAGAGATCTACAAGAGATCTTT
CSARDLQEIF
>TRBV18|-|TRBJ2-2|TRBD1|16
TGTGCCAGCTCACCGCCGACAGGGGGCAACACCGGGGAGCTGTTTTTT
CASSPPTGGNTGELFF
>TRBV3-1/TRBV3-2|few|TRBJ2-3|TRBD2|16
TGTGCCAGCAGCCATAGAGTGGGCGGGGGGGCAGATACGCAGTATTTT
CASSHRVGGGADTQYF
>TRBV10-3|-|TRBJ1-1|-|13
TGTGCCATCAGTGTCTCTGAATATACTGAAGCTTTCTTT
CAISVSEYTEAFF
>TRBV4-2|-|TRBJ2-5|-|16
TGTGCCAGCAGCCAAGTGTCTGCAAGCTCTGGGGAGACCCAGTACTTC
CASSQVSASSGETQYF
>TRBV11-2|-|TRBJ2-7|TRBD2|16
TGTGCCAGCAGCTTAACTAGCGGATCCTCTTCCTACGAGCAGTACTTC
CASSLTSGSSSYEQYF
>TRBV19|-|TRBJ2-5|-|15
TGTGCCAGTAGTATAGGAGGGTACGGCCAAGAGACCCAGTACTTC
CASSIGGYGQETQYF
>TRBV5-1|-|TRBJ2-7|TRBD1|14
TGCGCCAGCCAGACGACAGGGGGTCTCTACGAGCAGTACTTC
CASQTTGGLYEQYF
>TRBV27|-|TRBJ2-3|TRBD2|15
TGTGCCAGCAGTTCCGGACTAGCGGGCACAGATACGCAGTATTTT
CASSSGLAGTDTQYF
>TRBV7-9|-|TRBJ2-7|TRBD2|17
TGTGCCAGCACGGGACTAGCGGGAGGTGCCGGGTCCTACGAGCAGTACTTC
CASTGLAGGAGSYEQYF
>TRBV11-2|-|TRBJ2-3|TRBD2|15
TGTGCCAGCGGAAGCGGGGGGCTTAGCACAGATACGCAGTATTTT
CASGSGGLSTDTQYF